This is a list of T cell receptor beta chains from one sample in a study of blood T cell repertoires in COVID-19. Generated by immunoSEQ multiplex PCR, the TCRdb table keeps only in-frame clones and is missing some. The sample lists more than 85,000 clones, 85% occurring once. Sequencing input: peripheral blood. Source of these receptors: a man at least 80 years old with acute or convalescent COVID-19. Both conserved end residues are part of each CDR3. Fields, in order: clone size, V gene, D gene, J gene, CDR3 DNA, CDR3 protein. A D gene is named only where the DNA matches it firmly. The size entry is marked missing in some rows and otherwise reads once, few, many or a size class.

>-|TRBV14|-|TRBJ1-5
TGTGCCAGCAGCCACCCCCTTTTTAGACAGCGCCCCAATCAGCCCCAGCATTTT
CASSHPLFRQRPNQPQHF
>-|TRBV30|-|TRBJ2-7
TGTGCCTGGACTGACACCTATCCCTACGAGCAGTACTTC
CAWTDTYPYEQYF
>-|TRBV27|-|TRBJ1-2
TGTGCCAGCAGTTGGGGCAGGAGCTATGGCTACACCTTC
CASSWGRSYGYTF
>-|TRBV3-1/TRBV3-2|-|TRBJ1-1
TGTGCCAGCAGTCCGACAGGAAATACTGAAGCTTTCTTT
CASSPTGNTEAFF
>-|TRBV3-1/TRBV3-2|-|TRBJ1-2
TGTGCCAGCAGCCCTCATAGGGGCAACTATGGCTACACCTTC
CASSPHRGNYGYTF
>-|TRBV4-1|-|TRBJ2-3
TGCGCCAGCAGCCTGACAGGTTTTGCAGATACGCAGTATTTT
CASSLTGFADTQYF
>-|TRBV14|TRBD2|TRBJ2-7
TGTGCCAGCAGCCAAGAACCTAGCGGGAGAGGTACCGACTACGAGCAGTACTTC
CASSQEPSGRGTDYEQYF
>-|TRBV19|-|TRBJ2-2
TGTGCCAGTGACAGGACGAACACCGGGGAGCTGTTTTTT
CASDRTNTGELFF
>-|TRBV28|-|TRBJ1-2
TGTGCCAGCAGTTTCCGGGGGGCGCGGGGCTACACCTTC
CASSFRGARGYTF
>-|TRBV30|-|TRBJ1-5
TGTGCCTGGAGTGTACCGACAGGTTGGAATCAGCCCCAGCATTTT
CAWSVPTGWNQPQHF
>-|TRBV19|TRBD1|TRBJ1-1
TGTGCCAGTACCCGCCACAGGGGGATGAACACTGAAGCTTTCTTT
CASTRHRGMNTEAFF
>-|TRBV7-2|TRBD2|TRBJ2-7
TGTGCCAGCAGCTTAAATATTGGGCTAGCGGGGCAGTACTTC
CASSLNIGLAGQYF
>-|TRBV3-1/TRBV3-2|-|TRBJ1-6
TGTGCCAGCAGCCAAGATTGGGGCTCACCCCTCCACTTT
CASSQDWGSPLHF
>once|TRBV5-1|-|TRBJ2-2
TGCGCCAGCAGCTTGGGTCTAACGGGGACCGGGGAGCTGTTTTTT
CASSLGLTGTGELFF
>once|TRBV18|-|TRBJ2-3
TGTGCCAGCTCACCCCTTAGCACAGATACGCAGTATTTT
CASSPLSTDTQYF
>-|TRBV5-6|TRBD1|TRBJ1-1
TGTGCCAGCAGCCAGGACAGGGGGGCTACTGAAGCTTTCTTT
CASSQDRGATEAFF
>-|TRBV5-6|TRBD1|TRBJ1-5
TGTGCCAGCAGCCTGAGAGGGACAGGGGATCAGCCCCAGCATTTT
CASSLRGTGDQPQHF
>once|TRBV29-1|TRBD2|TRBJ2-7
TGCAGCGTAGCTGGACTAGCGGGAGACGAGCAGTACTTC
CSVAGLAGDEQYF
>-|TRBV10-1|-|TRBJ2-1
TGCGCCAGCAGTGCTTTCAGGGGAATTCCCTTCAATGAGCAGTTCTTC
CASSAFRGIPFNEQFF
>-|TRBV7-2|TRBD1|TRBJ2-5
TGTGCCAGCAGCTTAGCGGGGGACAGGGTCCAGACCCAGTACTTC
CASSLAGDRVQTQYF
>-|TRBV11-2|TRBD1|TRBJ1-3
TGTGCCAGCAGCTTCGGGACAGCTGGAAACACCATATATTTT
CASSFGTAGNTIYF
>-|TRBV19|-|TRBJ1-1
TGTGCCAGTATGGGGAGGTACGGGAACACTGAAGCTTTCTTT
CASMGRYGNTEAFF
>-|TRBV7-9|TRBD2|TRBJ2-1
TGTGCCAGCAGCTTAGCCGGGACTAGTATCCATGAGCAGTTCTTC
CASSLAGTSIHEQFF
>-|TRBV7-9|-|TRBJ2-3
TGTGCCAGCAGCTCATCCTTCACAGGGGATACGCAGTATTTT
CASSSSFTGDTQYF
>-|TRBV14|-|TRBJ1-6
TGTGCCAGCAAGCAGGAGGCCCATAATTCACCCCTCCACTTT
CASKQEAHNSPLHF
>-|TRBV7-9|TRBD1|TRBJ1-4
TGTGCCAGCAGCTTAGGACAGGGGTTCTCTAATGAAAAACTGTTTTTT
CASSLGQGFSNEKLFF
>-|TRBV3-1/TRBV3-2|TRBD1|TRBJ2-3
TGTGCCAGCAGCTTACGGACAGGGAGCACAGATACGCAGTATTTT
CASSLRTGSTDTQYF
>-|TRBV20-1|-|TRBJ2-1
TGCAGTGCCCGATATCGGGAGCAGTTCTTC
CSARYREQFF
>once|TRBV10-3|TRBD2|TRBJ2-3
TGTGCCATAGGGACTAGCGGGGGAGGGTTGATCGCAGATACGCAGTATTTT
CAIGTSGGGLIADTQYF
>-|TRBV7-2|-|TRBJ1-1
TGTGCCAGCAGCCCCCCCCCGAGCGGGATAGGCACTGAAGCTTTCTTT
CASSPPPSGIGTEAFF
>-|TRBV27|TRBD2|TRBJ2-7
TGTGCCAGCAGTTCGCTAACTAGCGCCAACCCACCGGGGCAGTACTTC
CASSSLTSANPPGQYF
>-|TRBV28|-|TRBJ1-1
TGTGCCAGCAGTTTAGGGCCCCGGTTTGAAGCTTTCTTT
CASSLGPRFEAFF